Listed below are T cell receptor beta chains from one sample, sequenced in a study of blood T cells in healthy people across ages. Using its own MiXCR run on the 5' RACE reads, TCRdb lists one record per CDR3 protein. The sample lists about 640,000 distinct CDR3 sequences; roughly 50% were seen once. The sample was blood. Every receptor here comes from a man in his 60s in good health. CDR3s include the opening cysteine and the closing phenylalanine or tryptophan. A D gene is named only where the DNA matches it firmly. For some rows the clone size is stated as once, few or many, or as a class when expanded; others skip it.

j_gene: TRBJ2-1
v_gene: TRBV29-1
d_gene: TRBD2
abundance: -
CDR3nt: TGCAGCGTTGATGCGGGGGGACATGAGCAGTTCTTC
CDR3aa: CSVDAGGHEQFF

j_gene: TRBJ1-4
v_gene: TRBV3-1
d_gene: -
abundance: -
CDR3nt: TGTGCCAGCAGCCAAGTTACCCTGGGTAGGGGAGTTGGCGATGAAAAACTGTTTTTT
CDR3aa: CASSQVTLGRGVGDEKLFF

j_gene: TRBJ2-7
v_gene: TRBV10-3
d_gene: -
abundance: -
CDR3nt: TGTGCCATCAGAGTAGCAGGGGATCGGGAAACCCAGTACTTC
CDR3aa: CAIRVAGDRETQYF

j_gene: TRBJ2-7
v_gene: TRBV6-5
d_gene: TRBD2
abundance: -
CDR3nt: TGTGCCAGCAGTTACTCCGGACTAGCGGGGGGGTACGAGCAGTACTTC
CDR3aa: CASSYSGLAGGYEQYF

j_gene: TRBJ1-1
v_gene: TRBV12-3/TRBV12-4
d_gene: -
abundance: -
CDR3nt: TGTGCCAGCAGTTTACGGCAGCAGGAGGCGGAAGCTTTCTTT
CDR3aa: CASSLRQQEAEAFF

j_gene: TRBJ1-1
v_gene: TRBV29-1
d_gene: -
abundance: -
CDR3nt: TGCAGCTCCACGATGGGGGCGGGGGGGAACACTGAAGCTTTCTTT
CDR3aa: CSSTMGAGGNTEAFF

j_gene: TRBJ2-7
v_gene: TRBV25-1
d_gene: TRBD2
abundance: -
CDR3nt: TGTGCCAGCAGCGATAAGACTAGCCCCTCCTACGAGCAGTACTTC
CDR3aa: CASSDKTSPSYEQYF

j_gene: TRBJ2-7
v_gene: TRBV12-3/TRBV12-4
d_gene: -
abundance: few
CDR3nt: TGTGCCAGCAGTTTACAAGTCTACGAGCAGTACTTC
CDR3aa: CASSLQVYEQYF

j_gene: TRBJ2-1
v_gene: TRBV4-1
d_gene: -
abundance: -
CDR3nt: TGCGCCAGCAGCCTCGAACGGGGACCCTATGAGCAGTTCTTC
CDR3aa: CASSLERGPYEQFF

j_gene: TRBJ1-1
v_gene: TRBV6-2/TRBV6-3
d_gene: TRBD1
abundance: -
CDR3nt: TGTGCCAGCAGTCCCCCCGAGACAGGGAAGGCTGAAGCTTTCTTT
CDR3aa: CASSPPETGKAEAFF

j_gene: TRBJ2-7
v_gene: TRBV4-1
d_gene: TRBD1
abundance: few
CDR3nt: TGCGCCAGCAGCCAAGCCGCACAGGGGGCAATCGAGCAGTACTTC
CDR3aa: CASSQAAQGAIEQYF

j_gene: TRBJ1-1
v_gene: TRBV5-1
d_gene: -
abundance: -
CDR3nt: TGCGCCAGCAGCTCCACCGCCCGGTTTGAAGCTTTCTTT
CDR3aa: CASSSTARFEAFF

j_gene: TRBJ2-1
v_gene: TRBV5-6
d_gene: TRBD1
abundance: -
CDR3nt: TGTGCCAGCAGCACCGGACAGGGGGGGAACAATGAGCAGTTCTTC
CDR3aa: CASSTGQGGNNEQFF

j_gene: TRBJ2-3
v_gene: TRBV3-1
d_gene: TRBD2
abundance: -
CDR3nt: TGTGCCAGCAGCCAGGGTCTAGCGGCCCGGGATACGCAGTATTTT
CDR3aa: CASSQGLAARDTQYF

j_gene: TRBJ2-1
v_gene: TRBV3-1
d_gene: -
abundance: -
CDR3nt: TGTGCCAGCAGCCAAGCCGACGGGACCTACAATGAGCAGTTCTTC
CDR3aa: CASSQADGTYNEQFF

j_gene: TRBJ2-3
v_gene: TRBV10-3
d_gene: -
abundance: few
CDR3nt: TGTGCCATCAGTGACAGCGAGGGCACAGATACGCAGTATTTT
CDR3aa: CAISDSEGTDTQYF

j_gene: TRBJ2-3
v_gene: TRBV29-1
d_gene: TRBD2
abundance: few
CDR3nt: TGCAGCGTTGACCTTAGGGGAGCGGGGAGCACAGATACGCAGTATTTT
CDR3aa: CSVDLRGAGSTDTQYF

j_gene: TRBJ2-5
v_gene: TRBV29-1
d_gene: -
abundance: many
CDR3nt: TGCAGCGCCGGGCAGCAAGAGACCCAGTACTTC
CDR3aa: CSAGQQETQYF

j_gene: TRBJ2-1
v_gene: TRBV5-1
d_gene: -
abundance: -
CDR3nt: TGCGCCAGCAGCCCAAACGGGGCGTGGAATGAGCAGTTCTTC
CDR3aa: CASSPNGAWNEQFF

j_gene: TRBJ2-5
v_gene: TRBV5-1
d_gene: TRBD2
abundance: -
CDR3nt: TGCGCCAGCGGGACTAGCGAGGCCCAAGAGACCCAGTACTTC
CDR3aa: CASGTSEAQETQYF

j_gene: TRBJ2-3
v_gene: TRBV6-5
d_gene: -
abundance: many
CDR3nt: TGTGCCAGCAGTCCCGACAGAGGGACGCAGTATTTT
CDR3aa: CASSPDRGTQYF

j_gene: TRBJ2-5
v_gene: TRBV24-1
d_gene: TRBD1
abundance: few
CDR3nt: TGTGCCACCAGTGATCCGCCGGGACAGGGGGAAGAGACCCAGTACTTC
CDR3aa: CATSDPPGQGEETQYF

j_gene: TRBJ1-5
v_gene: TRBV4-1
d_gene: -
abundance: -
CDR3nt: TGCACCAGCAGCCAAGATGGCGGCGATCAGCCCCAGCATTTT
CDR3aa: CTSSQDGGDQPQHF

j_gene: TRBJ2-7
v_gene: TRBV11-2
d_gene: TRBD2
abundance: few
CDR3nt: TGTGCCAGCAGCAAAGCCCAGCGGGGGTGGTACGAGCAGTACTTC
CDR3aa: CASSKAQRGWYEQYF

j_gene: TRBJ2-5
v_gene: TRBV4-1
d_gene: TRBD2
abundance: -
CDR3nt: TGCGCCAGCAGCCAAGTAATTGCGGGGGGGTTTCGAGAGACCCAGTACTTC
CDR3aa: CASSQVIAGGFRETQYF

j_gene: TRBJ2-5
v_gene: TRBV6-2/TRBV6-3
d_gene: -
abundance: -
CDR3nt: TGTGCCAGCAGTTACGGTGGTAAGGAGAGGACCCAGTACTTC
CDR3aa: CASSYGGKERTQYF

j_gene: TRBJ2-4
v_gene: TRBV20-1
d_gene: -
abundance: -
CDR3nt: TGCAGTGCTCAAACGACCTTGGTCCCTATAGCCAAAAACATTCAGTACTTC
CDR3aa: CSAQTTLVPIAKNIQYF

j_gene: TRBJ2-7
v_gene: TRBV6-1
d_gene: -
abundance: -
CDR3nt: TGTGCCAGCAGTGAATACAGAACCTACGAGCAGTACTTC
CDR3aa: CASSEYRTYEQYF

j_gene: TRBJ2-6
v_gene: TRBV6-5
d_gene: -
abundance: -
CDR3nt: TGTGCCGGCAGTTACCAGGCCGGACGGACCTCTGGGGCCAACGTCCTGACTTTC
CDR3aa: CAGSYQAGRTSGANVLTF

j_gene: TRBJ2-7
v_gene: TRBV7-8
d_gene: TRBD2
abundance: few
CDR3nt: TGTGCCAGCAGCGCCCTAGCGGGGGGCCTTGAGCAGTACTTC
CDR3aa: CASSALAGGLEQYF

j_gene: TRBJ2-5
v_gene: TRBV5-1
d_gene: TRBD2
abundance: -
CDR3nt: TGCGCCAGCAGCTTGGGCCCTATCGCCGGCGGGGGGATACAAGAGACCCAGTACTTC
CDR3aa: CASSLGPIAGGGIQETQYF

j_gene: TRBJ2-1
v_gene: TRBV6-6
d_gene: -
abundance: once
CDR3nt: TGTGCCAGCAGTCCCCAGCGGCGAAATGAGCAGTTCTTC
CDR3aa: CASSPQRRNEQFF

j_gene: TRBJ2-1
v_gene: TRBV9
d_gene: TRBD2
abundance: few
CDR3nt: TGTGCCAGCAGCGAGCCTAGCGGGGGGGTAAATGAGCAGTTCTTC
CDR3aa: CASSEPSGGVNEQFF

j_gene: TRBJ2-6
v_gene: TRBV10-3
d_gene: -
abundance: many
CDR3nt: TGTGCCATCACCGGAAGGAGTGGGGACGGCGACTCTGGGGCCAACGTCCTGACTTTC
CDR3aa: CAITGRSGDGDSGANVLTF

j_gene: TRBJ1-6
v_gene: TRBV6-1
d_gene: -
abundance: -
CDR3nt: TGTGCCAGCAGTGGACGGAACTCGGGGGACTCACCCCTCCACTTT
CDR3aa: CASSGRNSGDSPLHF

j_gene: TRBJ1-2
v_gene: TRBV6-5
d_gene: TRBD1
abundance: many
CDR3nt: TGTGCCAGCAGTCACGGACAGGGGGCGGACGGCTACACCTTC
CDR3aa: CASSHGQGADGYTF

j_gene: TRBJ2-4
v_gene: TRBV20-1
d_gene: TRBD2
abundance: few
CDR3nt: TGCAGTGCTAAACTAGCGGGGGGTACACTAGCCAAAAACATTCAGTACTTC
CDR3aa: CSAKLAGGTLAKNIQYF

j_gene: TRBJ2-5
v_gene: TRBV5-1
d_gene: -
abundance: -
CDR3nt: TGCGCCAGCAGCATTCAGGGTGGGGGCCAAGAGACCCAGTACTTC
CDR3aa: CASSIQGGGQETQYF

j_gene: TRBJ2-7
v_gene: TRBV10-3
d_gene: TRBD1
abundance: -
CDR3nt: TGTGCCACGGGACGACAGGGGGTGGGCTACGAGCAGTACTTC
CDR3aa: CATGRQGVGYEQYF

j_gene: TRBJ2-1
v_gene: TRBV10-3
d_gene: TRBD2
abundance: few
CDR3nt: TGTGCCTCCGGGTTAGCGGGGGGAGATGAGCAGTTCTTC
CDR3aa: CASGLAGGDEQFF

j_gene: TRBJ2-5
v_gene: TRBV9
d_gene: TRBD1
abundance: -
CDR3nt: TGTGCCAGCCCACCGGGACAGGATTACCAAGAGACCCAGTACTTC
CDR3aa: CASPPGQDYQETQYF

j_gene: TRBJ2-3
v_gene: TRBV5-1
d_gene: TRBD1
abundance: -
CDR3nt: TGCGCCACCGCCCCCGCTCCAGGGGGCAGGACGGATACGCAGTATTTT
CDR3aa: CATAPAPGGRTDTQYF

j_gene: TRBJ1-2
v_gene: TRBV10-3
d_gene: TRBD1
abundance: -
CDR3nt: TGTGCCATCGGCGGGACAGGGGGCGGCTATGGCTACACCTTC
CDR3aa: CAIGGTGGGYGYTF

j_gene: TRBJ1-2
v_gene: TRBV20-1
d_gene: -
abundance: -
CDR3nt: TGCAGTGCTAGAGATCCACAACAGGGAGGTGGGGGCTACACCTTC
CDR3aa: CSARDPQQGGGGYTF

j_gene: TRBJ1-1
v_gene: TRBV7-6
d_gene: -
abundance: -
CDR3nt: TGTGCCAGCAGCCTCCGACACATCACTGAAGCTTTCTTT
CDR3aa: CASSLRHITEAFF

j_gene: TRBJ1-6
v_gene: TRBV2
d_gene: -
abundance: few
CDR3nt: TGTGCCAGCAGTGAGCAGGGAATCAGCCTTAATTCACCCCTCCACTTT
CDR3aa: CASSEQGISLNSPLHF

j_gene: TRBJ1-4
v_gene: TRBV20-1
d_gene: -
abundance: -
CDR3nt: TGCTGTGCTAGAAGCGGGCAGGCCACTGAAAAACTGTTTTTT
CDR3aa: CCARSGQATEKLFF

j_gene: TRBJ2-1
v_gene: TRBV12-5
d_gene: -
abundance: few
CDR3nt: TGTGCTAGTGGTTTCTTAGACGGGAATGAGCAGTTCTTC
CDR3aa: CASGFLDGNEQFF

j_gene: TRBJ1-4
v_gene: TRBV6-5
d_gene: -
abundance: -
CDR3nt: TGTGCCAGCAGTGACCAGCCTAATGAAAAACTGTTTTTT
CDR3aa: CASSDQPNEKLFF

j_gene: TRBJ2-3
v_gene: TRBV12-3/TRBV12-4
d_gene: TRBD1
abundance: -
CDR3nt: TGTGCCAGCAGCCCCGACAGGGTCCTCACAGATACGCAGTATTTT
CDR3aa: CASSPDRVLTDTQYF

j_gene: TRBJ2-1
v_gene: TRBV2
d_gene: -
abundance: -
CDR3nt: TGTGCCAGCAGTGGAAGGGGGATACCCGATGAGCAGTTCTTC
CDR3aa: CASSGRGIPDEQFF

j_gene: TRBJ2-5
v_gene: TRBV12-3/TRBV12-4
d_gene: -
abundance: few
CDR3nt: TGTGCCAGCAGTTCCCCCGGGGGGACCCAGTACTTC
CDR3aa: CASSSPGGTQYF

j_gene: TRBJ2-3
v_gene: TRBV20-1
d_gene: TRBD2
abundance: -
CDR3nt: TGCAGTGCTAGCCCTAGCGGGGGCCGAGATACGCAGTATTTT
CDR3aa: CSASPSGGRDTQYF

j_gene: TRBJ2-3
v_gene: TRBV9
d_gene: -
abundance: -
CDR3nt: TGTGCCAGCAGCGTAGATTATGGGGATACGCAGTATTTT
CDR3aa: CASSVDYGDTQYF

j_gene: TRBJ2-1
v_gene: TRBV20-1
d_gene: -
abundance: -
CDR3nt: TGCAGTGCCGCACATTGGGGGAGTAATGAGCAGTTCTTC
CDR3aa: CSAAHWGSNEQFF